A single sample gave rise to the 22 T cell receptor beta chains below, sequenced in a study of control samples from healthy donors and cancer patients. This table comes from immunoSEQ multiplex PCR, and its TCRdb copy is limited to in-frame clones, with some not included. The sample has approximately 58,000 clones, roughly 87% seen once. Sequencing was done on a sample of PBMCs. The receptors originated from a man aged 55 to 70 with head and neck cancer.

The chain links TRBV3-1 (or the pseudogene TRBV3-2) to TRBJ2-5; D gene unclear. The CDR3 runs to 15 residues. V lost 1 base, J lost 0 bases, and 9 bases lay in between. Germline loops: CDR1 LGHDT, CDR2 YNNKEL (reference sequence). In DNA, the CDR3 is TGTGCCAGCAGCCAAGTTTCCGGTAACCAAGAGACCCAGTACTTC. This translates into CASSQVSGNQETQYF.

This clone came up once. The CDR3 bases are TGTGCCAGCAGCTTGGGGCAGTTAGGGGGACAAAACATTCAGTACTTC. It is translated as CASSLGQLGGQNIQYF. This sequence joins TRBV5-5 and TRBJ2-4, with a tentative D call TRBD1 (6 bases). The CDR3 spans 16 residues. Germline CDR1 is SGHKS and CDR2 is YYEKEE (reference sequence). V lost 0 bases and J lost 5, with 15 bases in between.

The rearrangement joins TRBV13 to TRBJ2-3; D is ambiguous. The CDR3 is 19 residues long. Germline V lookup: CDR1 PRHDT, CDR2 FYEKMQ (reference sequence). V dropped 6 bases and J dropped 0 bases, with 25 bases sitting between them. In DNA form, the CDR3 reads TGTGCCAGCAGTATCCTGATCCTGGGCCAAGTTTCTAGCACAGATACGCAGTATTTT. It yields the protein CASSILILGQVSSTDTQYF. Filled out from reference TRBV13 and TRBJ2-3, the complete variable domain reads AAGVIQSPRHLIKEKRETATLKCYPIPRHDTVYWYQQGPGQDPQFLISFYEKMQSDKGSIPDRFSAQQFSDYHSELNMSSLELGDSALYFCASSILILGQVSSTDTQYFGPGTRLTVL.

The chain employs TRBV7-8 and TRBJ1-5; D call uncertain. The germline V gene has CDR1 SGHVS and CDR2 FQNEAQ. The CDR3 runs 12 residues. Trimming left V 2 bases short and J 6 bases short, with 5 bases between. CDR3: CASSLTVQPQHF. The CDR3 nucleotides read TGTGCCAGCAGCTTAACCGTTCAGCCCCAGCATTTT.

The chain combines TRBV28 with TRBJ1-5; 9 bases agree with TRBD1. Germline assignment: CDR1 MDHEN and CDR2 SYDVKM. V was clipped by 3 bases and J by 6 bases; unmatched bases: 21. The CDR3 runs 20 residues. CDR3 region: CASSFRAIYPGTGIIQPQHF. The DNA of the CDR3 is TGTGCCAGCAGTTTCCGTGCAATCTACCCCGGGACAGGGATTATTCAGCCCCAGCATTTT.

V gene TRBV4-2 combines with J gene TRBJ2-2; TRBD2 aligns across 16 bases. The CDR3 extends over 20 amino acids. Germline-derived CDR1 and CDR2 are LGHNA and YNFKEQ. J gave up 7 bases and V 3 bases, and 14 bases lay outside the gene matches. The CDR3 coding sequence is TGTGCCAGCAGCCATCCGGGACTAGCGGGAGGGCCTTTCGGGGGCGGGGAGCTGTTTTTT. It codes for CASSHPGLAGGPFGGGELFF.

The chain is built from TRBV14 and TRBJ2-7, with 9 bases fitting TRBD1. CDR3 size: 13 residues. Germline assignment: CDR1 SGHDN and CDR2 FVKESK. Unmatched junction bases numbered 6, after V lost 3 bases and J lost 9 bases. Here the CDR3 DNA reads TGTGCCAGCAGCCAGGCCGGGACAGGGCTGCAGTACTTC. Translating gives CASSQAGTGLQYF.

The CDR3 spells CASRGRRTDNSPLHF. Here the CDR3 DNA reads TGCGCCAGCAGAGGCCGGAGGACCGATAATTCACCCCTCCACTTT. The V gene is TRBV10-2, the J gene TRBJ1-6; D is unresolved. Germline CDR1 reads WSHSY; CDR2 reads SAAADI. The V end was cut by 6 bases, the J end by 5 bases, with 14 bases between. The CDR3 loop spans 15 amino acids.

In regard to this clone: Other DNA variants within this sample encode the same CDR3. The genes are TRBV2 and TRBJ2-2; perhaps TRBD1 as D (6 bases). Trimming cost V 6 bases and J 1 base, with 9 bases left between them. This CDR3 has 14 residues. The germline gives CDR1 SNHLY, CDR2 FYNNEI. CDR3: CASSPGQNTGELFF. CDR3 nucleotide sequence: TGTGCCAGCAGCCCGGGACAGAACACCGGGGAGCTGTTTTTT.

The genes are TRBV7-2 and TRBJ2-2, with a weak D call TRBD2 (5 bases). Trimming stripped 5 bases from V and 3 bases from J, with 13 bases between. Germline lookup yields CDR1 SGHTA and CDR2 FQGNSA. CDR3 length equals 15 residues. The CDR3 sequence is CASSRVGSDTGELFF. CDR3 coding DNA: TGTGCCAGCAGCAGGGTAGGGAGCGACACCGGGGAGCTGTTTTTT.

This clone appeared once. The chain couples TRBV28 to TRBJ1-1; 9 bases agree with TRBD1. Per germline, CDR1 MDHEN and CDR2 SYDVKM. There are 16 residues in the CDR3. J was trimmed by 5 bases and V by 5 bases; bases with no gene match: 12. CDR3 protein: CASSPDRGGTVTEAFF. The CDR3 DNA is TGTGCCAGCAGTCCGGACAGGGGAGGGACGGTAACTGAAGCTTTCTTT.

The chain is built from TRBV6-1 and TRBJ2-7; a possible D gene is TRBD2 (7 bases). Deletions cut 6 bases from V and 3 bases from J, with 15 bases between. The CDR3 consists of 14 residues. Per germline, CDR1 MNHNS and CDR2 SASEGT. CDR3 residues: CASSRTGGGYEQYF. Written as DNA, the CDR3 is TGTGCCAGCAGCCGGACGGGGGGCGGCTACGAGCAGTACTTC.

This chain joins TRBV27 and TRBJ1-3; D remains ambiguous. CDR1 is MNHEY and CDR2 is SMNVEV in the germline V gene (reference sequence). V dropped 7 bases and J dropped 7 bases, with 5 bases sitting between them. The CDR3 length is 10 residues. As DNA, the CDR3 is TGTGCCAGCATGGCCAACACCATATATTTT. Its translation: CASMANTIYF.

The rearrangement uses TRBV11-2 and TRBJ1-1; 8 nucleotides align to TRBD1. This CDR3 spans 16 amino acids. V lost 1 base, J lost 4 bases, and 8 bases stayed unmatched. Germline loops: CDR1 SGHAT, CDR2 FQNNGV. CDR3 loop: CASSLAQGAGSTEAFF. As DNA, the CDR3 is TGTGCCAGCAGCTTAGCCCAGGGGGCTGGCAGCACTGAAGCTTTCTTT.

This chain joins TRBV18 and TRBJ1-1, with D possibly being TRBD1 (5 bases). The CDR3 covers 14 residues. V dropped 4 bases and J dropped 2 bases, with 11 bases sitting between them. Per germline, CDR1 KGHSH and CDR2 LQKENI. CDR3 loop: CASSRDRGNTEAFF. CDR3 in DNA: TGTGCCAGCTCACGGGACCGAGGCAACACTGAAGCTTTCTTT.

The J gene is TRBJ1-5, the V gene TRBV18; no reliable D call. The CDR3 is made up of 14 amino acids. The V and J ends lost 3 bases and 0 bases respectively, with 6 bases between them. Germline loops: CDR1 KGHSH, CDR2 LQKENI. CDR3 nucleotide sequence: TGTGCCAGCTCACCCATTTTTAGCAATCAGCCCCAGCATTTT. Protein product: CASSPIFSNQPQHF.

The CDR3 loop is CASMVLNYGYTF. The CDR3 bases are TGTGCCAGCATGGTGCTTAACTATGGCTACACCTTC. This chain connects TRBV2 to TRBJ1-2; D not resolved. CDR3 length: 12 amino acids. Germline V lookup: CDR1 SNHLY, CDR2 FYNNEI. Trimming stripped 7 bases from V and 1 base from J, with 7 bases between.

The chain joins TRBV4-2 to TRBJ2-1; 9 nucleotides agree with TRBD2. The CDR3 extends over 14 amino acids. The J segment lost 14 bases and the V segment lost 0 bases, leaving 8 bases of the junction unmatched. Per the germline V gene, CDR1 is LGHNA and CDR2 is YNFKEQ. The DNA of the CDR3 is TGTGCCAGCAGCCAAGATCTTGCGGGGGGGCTTAAGTTCTTC. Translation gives CASSQDLAGGLKFF.

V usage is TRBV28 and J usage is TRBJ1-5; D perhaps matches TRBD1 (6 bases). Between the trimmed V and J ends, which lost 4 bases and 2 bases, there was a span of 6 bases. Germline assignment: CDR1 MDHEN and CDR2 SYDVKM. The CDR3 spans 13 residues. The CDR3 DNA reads TGTGCCAGCAGTTCAGGGGGCAATCAGCCCCAGCATTTT. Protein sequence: CASSSGGNQPQHF.

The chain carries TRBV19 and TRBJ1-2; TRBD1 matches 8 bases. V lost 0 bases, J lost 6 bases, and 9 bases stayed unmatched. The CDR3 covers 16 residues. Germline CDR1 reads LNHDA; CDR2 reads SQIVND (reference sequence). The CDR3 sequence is CASSIESRTGSDGYTF. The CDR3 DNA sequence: TGTGCCAGTAGTATAGAAAGCCGGACAGGGAGCGATGGCTACACCTTC. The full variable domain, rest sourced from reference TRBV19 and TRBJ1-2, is DGGITQSPKYLFRKEGQNVTLSCEQNLNHDAMYWYRQDPGQGLRLIYYSQIVNDFQKGDIAEGYSVSREKKESFPLTVTSAQKNPTAFYLCASSIESRTGSDGYTFGSGTRLTVV.

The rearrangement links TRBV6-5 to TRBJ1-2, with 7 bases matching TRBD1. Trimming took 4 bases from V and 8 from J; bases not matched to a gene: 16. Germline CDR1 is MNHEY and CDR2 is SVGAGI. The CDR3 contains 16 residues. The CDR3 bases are TGTGCCAGCAGTTCGACCGCGACAGGGACGCCGGGAGGCTACACCTTC. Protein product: CASSSTATGTPGGYTF.

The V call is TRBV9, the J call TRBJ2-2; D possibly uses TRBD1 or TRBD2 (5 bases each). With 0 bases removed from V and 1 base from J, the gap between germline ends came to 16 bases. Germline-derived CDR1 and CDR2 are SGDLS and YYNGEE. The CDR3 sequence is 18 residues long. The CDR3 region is CASSVAKSGGLNTGELFF. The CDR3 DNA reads TGTGCCAGCAGCGTAGCTAAAAGTGGGGGATTGAACACCGGGGAGCTGTTTTTT. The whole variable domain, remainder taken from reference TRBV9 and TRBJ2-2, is DSGVTQTPKHLITATGQRVTLRCSPRSGDLSVYWYQQSLDQGLQFLIQYYNGEERAKGNILERFSAQQFPDLHSELNLSSLELGDSALYFCASSVAKSGGLNTGELFFGEGSRLTVL.